Listed here is a single T cell receptor (beta chain). Its cognate antigen is unknown. Unmatched junction bases numbered 4, after V lost 3 bases and J lost 4 bases. This CDR3 contains 16 residues. Germline V CDR1 and CDR2: MGHDK, SYGVNS. The data derive from a study of beta chain features in type 1 diabetes. Overall study findings and caveats: Possible PCR preference for shorter templates applied equally to patients and controls. The VDJ junctions of type 1 diabetes patients carried fewer insertions and more deletions.

Populations obtained by sorting all exceeded 95% purity. Expressed TCRB transcripts were sequenced after all isolated RNA was converted to cDNA. The average read count of naive, central memory and regulatory T cell samples was several million. Repertoires were generated with immunoSEQ multiplex PCR, while TCRdb's copy carries only in-frame clones and drops some. The sample records about 150,000 clones, around 51% being singletons. Sequences were obtained from Tregs from blood. This TCR was recovered from a man between 18 and 35 years old in good health. The chain joins TRBV25-1 to TRBJ2-3; 13 bases match TRBD2. This chain's CDR3 is CASSDALAGGADTQYF. The CDR3 DNA follows: TGTGCCAGCAGTGACGCACTAGCGGGGGGGGCAGATACGCAGTATTTT. The entire variable domain, with the rest obtained from reference TRBV25-1 and TRBJ2-3, is as follows: EADIYQTPRYLVIGTGKKITLECSQTMGHDKMYWYQQDPGMELHLIHYSYGVNSTEKGDLSSESTVSRIRTEHFPLTLESARPSHTSQYLCASSDALAGGADTQYFGPGTRLTVL.